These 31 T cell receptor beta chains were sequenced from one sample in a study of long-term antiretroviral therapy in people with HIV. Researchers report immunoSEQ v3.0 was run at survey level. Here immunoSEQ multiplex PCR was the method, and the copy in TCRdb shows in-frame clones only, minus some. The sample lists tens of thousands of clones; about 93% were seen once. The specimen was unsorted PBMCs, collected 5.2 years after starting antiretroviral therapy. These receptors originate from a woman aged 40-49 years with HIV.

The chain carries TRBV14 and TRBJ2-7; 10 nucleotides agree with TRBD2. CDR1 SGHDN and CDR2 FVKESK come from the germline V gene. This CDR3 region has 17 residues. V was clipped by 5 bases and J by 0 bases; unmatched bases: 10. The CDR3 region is CASSAPRGTSDSYEQYF. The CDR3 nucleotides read TGTGCCAGCAGCGCCCCTAGGGGGACTAGCGACTCCTACGAGCAGTACTTC.

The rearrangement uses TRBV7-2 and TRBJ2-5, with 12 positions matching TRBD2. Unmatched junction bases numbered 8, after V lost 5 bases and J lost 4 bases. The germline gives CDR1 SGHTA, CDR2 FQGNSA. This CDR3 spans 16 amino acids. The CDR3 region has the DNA TGTGCCAGCAGCCCCGGACTAGCGGGGCAGTCAGAGACCCAGTACTTC. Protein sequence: CASSPGLAGQSETQYF.

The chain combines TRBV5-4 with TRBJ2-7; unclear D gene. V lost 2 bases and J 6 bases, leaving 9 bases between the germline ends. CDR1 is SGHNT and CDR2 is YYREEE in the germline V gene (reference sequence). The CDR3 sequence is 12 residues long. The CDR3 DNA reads TGTGCCAGCAGCTTACCCCGGGCCGAGCAGTACTTC. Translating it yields CASSLPRAEQYF.

CDR3 loop: CASNFDSMNTEAFF. CDR3 coding DNA: TGTGCCAGCAACTTCGACAGCATGAACACTGAAGCTTTCTTT. This chain uses TRBV5-4 with TRBJ1-1; TRBD1 is a possible D gene (5 bases). CDR1 and CDR2 from the germline V gene are SGHNT and YYREEE (reference sequence). The CDR3 loop spans 14 amino acids. V dropped 6 bases and J dropped 0 bases, with 12 bases sitting between them. Together with reference TRBV5-4 and TRBJ1-1, the CDR3 gives the full variable domain: ETGVTQSPTHLIKTRGQQVTLRCSSQSGHNTVSWYQQALGQGPQFIFQYYREEENGRGNFPPRFSGLQFPNYSSELNVNALELDDSALYLCASNFDSMNTEAFFGQGTRLTVV.

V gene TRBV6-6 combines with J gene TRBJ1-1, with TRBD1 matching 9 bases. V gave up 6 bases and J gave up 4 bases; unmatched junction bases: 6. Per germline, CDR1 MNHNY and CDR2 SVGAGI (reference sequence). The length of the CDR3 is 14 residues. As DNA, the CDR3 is TGTGCCAGCAGCTATACAGGGGGCATCACTGAAGCTTTCTTT. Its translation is CASSYTGGITEAFF.

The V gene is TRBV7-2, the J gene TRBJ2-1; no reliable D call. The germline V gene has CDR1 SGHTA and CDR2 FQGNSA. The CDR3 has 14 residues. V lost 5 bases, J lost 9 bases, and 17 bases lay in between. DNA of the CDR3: TGTGCCAGCAGCACCCACCAAGGGCTGGGTGAGCAGTTCTTC. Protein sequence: CASSTHQGLGEQFF.

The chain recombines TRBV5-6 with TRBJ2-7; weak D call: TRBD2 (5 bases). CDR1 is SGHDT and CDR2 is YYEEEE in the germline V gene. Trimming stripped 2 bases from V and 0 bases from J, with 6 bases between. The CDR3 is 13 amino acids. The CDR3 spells CASSFDYSYEQYF. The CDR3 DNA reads TGTGCCAGCAGCTTTGACTACTCCTACGAGCAGTACTTC.

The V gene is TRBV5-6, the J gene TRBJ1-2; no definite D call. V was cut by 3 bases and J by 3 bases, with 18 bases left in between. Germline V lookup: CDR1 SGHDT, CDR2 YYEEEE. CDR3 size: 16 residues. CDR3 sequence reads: CASSSTTRRVDYGYTF. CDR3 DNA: TGTGCCAGCAGCTCCACGACAAGGCGGGTAGACTATGGCTACACCTTC.

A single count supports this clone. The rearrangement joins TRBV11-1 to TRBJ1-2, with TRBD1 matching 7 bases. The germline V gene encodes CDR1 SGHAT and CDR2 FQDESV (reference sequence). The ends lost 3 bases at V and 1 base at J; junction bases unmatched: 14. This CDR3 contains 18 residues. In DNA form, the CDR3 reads TGTGCCAGCAGCTTCGGAGGGACAGAGACAGGGCGTAACTATGGCTACACCTTC. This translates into CASSFGGTETGRNYGYTF.

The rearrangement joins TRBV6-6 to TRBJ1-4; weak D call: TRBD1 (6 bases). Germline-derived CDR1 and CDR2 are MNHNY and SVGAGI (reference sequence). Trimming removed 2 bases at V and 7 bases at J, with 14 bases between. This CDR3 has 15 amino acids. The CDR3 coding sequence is TGTGCCAGCAGTTACCTCTCGGGGGCGACTGAAAAACTGTTTTTT. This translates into CASSYLSGATEKLFF.

As DNA, the CDR3 is TGCAGCGGTACGGGGGGCGCATCTGAAAAACTGTTTTTT. This encodes CSGTGGASEKLFF. This rearrangement joins TRBV29-1 to TRBJ1-4; a possible D gene is TRBD1 (6 bases). V shed 7 bases and J shed 7 bases, with 16 bases lying between them. CDR3 size: 13 residues. Germline CDR1 reads SQVTM; CDR2 reads ANQGSEA.

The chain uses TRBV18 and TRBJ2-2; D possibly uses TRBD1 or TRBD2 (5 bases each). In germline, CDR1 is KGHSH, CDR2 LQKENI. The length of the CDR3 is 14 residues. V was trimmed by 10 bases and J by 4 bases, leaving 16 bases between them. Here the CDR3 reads CATAGAGGTGELFF. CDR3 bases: TGTGCCACCGCCGGGGCAGGAGGCACCGGGGAGCTGTTTTTT.

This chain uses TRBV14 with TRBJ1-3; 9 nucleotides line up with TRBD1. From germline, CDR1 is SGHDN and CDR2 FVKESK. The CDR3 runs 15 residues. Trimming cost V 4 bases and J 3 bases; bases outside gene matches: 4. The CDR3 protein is CASSRTGDGGNTIYF. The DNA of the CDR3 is TGTGCCAGCAGCCGGACAGGGGACGGTGGAAACACCATATATTTT.

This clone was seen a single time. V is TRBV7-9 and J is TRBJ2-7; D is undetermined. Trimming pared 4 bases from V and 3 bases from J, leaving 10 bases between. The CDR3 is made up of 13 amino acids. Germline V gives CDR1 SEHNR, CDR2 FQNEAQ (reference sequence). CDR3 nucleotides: TGTGCCAGCAGCTCGGCCAGAAACTACGAGCAGTACTTC. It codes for CASSSARNYEQYF.

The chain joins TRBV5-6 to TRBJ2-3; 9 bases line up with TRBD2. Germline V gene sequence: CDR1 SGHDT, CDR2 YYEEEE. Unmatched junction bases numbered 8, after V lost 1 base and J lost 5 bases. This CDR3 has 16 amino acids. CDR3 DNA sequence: TGTGCCAGCAGCTTGCGTCGAACTAGCGGGTTAGATACGCAGTATTTT. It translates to CASSLRRTSGLDTQYF.

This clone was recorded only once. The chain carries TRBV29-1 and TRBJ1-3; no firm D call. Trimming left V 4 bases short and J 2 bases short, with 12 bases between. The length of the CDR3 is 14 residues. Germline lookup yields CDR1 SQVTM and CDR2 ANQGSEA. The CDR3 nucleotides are TGCAGCGTTGCTTTTTCCGGGACTGGAAACACCATATATTTT. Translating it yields CSVAFSGTGNTIYF.

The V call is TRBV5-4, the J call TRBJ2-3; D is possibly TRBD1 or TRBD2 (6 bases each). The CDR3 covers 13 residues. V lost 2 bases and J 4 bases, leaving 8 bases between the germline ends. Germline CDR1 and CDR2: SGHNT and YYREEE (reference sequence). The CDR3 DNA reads TGTGCCAGCAGCTTCCGGGGGCCAGATACGCAGTATTTT. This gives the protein CASSFRGPDTQYF. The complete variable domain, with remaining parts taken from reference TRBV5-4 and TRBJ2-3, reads ETGVTQSPTHLIKTRGQQVTLRCSSQSGHNTVSWYQQALGQGPQFIFQYYREEENGRGNFPPRFSGLQFPNYSSELNVNALELDDSALYLCASSFRGPDTQYFGPGTRLTVL.

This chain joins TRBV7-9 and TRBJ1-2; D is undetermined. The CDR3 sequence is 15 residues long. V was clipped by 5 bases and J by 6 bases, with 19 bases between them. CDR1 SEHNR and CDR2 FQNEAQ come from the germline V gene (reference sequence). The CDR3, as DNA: TGTGCCAGCAGCCCGAGATTGGGCTCATACAATGGCTACACCTTC. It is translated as CASSPRLGSYNGYTF. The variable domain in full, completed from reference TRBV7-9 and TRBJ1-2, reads DTGVSQNPRHKITKRGQNVTFRCDPISEHNRLYWYRQTLGQGPEFLTYFQNEAQLEKSRLLSDRFSAERPKGSFSTLEIQRTEQGDSAMYLCASSPRLGSYNGYTFGSGTRLTVV.

CDR3 residues: CASTPTGSGSNQPQHF. The CDR3 DNA reads TGTGCCAGTACCCCAACAGGGTCGGGTAGCAATCAGCCCCAGCATTTT. The chain carries TRBV19 and TRBJ1-5; TRBD1 might be the D (6 bases). There are 16 residues in the CDR3. V lost 7 bases and J lost 0, with 16 bases in between. Germline values: CDR1 LNHDA, CDR2 SQIVND (reference sequence).

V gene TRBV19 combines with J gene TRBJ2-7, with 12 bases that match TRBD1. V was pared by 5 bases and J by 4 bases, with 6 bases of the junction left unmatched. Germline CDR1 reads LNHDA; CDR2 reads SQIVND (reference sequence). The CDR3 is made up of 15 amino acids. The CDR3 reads CASSAGTGGSYEQYF. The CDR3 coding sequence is TGTGCCAGTAGTGCCGGGACAGGGGGCTCTTACGAGCAGTACTTC.

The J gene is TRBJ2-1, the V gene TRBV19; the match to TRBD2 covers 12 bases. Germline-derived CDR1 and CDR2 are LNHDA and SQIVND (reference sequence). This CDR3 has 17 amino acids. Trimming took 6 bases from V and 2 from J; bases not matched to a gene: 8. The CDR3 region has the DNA TGTGCCAGTAGCTTGACTAGCGGGAGAAACGCCTACAATGAGCAGTTCTTC. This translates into CASSLTSGRNAYNEQFF.

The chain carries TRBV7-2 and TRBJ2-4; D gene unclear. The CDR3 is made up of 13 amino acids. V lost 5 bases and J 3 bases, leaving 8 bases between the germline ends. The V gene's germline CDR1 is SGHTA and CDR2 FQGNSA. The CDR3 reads CASSPAGKNIQYF. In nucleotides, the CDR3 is TGTGCCAGCAGCCCAGCCGGCAAAAACATTCAGTACTTC.

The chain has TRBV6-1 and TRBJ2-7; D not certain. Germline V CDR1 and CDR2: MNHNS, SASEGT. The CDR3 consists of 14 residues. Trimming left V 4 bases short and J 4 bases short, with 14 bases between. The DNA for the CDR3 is TGTGCCAGCAGTGCCTCCATGCGTGGGTACGAGCAGTACTTC. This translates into CASSASMRGYEQYF.

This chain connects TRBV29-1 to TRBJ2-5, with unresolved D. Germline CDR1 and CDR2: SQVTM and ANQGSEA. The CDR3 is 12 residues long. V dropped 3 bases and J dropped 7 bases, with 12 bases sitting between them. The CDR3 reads CSVDSGVVTQYF. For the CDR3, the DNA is TGCAGCGTTGATTCTGGGGTCGTGACCCAGTACTTC.

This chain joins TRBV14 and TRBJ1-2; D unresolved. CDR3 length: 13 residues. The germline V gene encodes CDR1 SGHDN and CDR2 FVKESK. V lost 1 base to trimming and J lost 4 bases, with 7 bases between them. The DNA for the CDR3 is TGTGCCAGCAGCCAAGGACGCCTCTATGGCTACACCTTC. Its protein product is CASSQGRLYGYTF.

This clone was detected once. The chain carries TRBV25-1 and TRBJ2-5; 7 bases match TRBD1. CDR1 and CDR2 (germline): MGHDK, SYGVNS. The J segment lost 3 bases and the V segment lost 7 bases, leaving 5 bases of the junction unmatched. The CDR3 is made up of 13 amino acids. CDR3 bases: TGTGCCAGCACAGCCGGGACAGAAGAGACCCAGTACTTC. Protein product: CASTAGTEETQYF.

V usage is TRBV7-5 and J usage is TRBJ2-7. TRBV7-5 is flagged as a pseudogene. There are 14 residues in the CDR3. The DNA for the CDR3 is TGTGTCAGAAGCTTAGCGAAATACTCCTACGAGCAGTACTTC. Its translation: CVRSLAKYSYEQYF.

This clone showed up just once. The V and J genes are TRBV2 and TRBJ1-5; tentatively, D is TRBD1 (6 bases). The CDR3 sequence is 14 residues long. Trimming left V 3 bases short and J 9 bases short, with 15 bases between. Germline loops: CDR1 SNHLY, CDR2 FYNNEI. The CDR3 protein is CASSEQGNQWPQHF. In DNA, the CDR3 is TGTGCCAGCAGTGAGCAGGGGAATCAATGGCCCCAGCATTTT. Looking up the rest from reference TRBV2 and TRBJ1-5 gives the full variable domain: EPEVTQTPSHQVTQMGQEVILRCVPISNHLYFYWYRQILGQKVEFLVSFYNNEISEKSEIFDDQFSVERPDGSNFTLKIRSTKLEDSAMYFCASSEQGNQWPQHFGDGTRLSIL.

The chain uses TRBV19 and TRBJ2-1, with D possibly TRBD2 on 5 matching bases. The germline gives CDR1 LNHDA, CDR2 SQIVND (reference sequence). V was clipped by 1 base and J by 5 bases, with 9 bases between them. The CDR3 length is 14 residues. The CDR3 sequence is CASSIGGINNEQFF. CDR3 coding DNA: TGTGCCAGTAGTATAGGAGGGATCAACAATGAGCAGTTCTTC. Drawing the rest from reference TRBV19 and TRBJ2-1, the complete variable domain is DGGITQSPKYLFRKEGQNVTLSCEQNLNHDAMYWYRQDPGQGLRLIYYSQIVNDFQKGDIAEGYSVSREKKESFPLTVTSAQKNPTAFYLCASSIGGINNEQFFGPGTRLTVL.

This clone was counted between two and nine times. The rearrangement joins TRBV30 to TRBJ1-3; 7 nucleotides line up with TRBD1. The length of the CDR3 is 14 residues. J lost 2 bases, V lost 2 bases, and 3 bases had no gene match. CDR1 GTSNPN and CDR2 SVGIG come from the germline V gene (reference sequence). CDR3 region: CAWSPGQTGNTIYF. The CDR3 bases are TGTGCCTGGAGTCCGGGACAGACTGGAAACACCATATATTTT.

CDR3 nucleotides: TGTGCCTGTCGGGGGGATGCGGAGCGCACTGAAGCTTTCTTT. The encoded protein is CACRGDAERTEAFF. The gene calls are TRBV2 and TRBJ1-1; perhaps TRBD1 as D (5 bases). In germline, CDR1 is SNHLY, CDR2 FYNNEI. Trimming pared 11 bases from V and 4 bases from J, leaving 20 bases between. The CDR3 loop spans 14 amino acids. Looking up the rest from reference TRBV2 and TRBJ1-1 gives the full variable domain: EPEVTQTPSHQVTQMGQEVILRCVPISNHLYFYWYRQILGQKVEFLVSFYNNEISEKSEIFDDQFSVERPDGSNFTLKIRSTKLEDSAMYFCACRGDAERTEAFFGQGTRLTVV.